This T cell receptor beta chain came from a study of blood T cell repertoires in COVID-19. The ends lost 5 bases at V and 2 bases at J; junction bases unmatched: 4. CDR1 and CDR2 from the germline V gene are LNHDA and SQIVND (reference sequence). The CDR3 totals 14 residues. Seattle researchers signed up patients amid active infection and tracked them longitudinally. This table comes from immunoSEQ multiplex PCR, and its TCRdb copy is limited to in-frame clones, with some not included. The sample carries under 450,000 clones, 75% to 90% recorded once. This clonotype was obtained from a woman between 40 and 50 years old with COVID-19, enrolled during active disease. The rearrangement uses TRBV19 and TRBJ2-3, with TRBD2 identical over 7 bases. Sequenced sample: peripheral blood. Here the CDR3 DNA reads TGTGCCAGTAGTGGTACTAGCGCCACAGATACGCAGTATTTT. Translating gives CASSGTSATDTQYF.